This T cell receptor (beta chain) emerged from a study of cytomegalovirus exposure and HLA in healthy donors. The germline V and J ends were trimmed by 1 base and 1 base, with 15 bases remaining between them. Germline values: CDR1 LGHNA, CDR2 YSLEER. The CDR3 is 17 residues long. PCR amplification relied on 60 Vbeta primers (plus 13 Jbeta primers). Profiled with immunoSEQ multiplex PCR; TCRdb holds only in-frame clones, not every one. The sample lists almost 65,000 clones; under 80% were seen once. The chain uses TRBV4-3 and TRBJ2-3, with D hard to call. The receptor was isolated from a male donor in good health and CMV-seropositive. Sequencing was carried out using PBMCs. The CDR3 DNA is TGCGCCAGCAGCCAAGGGGCTGCGACACGTGGCACAGATACGCAGTATTTT. Encoded protein: CASSQGAATRGTDTQYF.